Below, 21 T cell receptor beta chains from the same sample are listed, as sequenced in a study of blood T cells in healthy people across ages. Primed by a sample-barcoded 5' primer and a J-beta primer mix, a second PCR proceeded for roughly 6 to 12 cycles. One entry per CDR3 protein, called by TCRdb with MiXCR from the 5' RACE reads. The sample lists hundreds of thousands of distinct CDR3 sequences, about 54% seen once, with over 35% in the top ten. The sequenced material came from blood. The receptors come from a man between 60 and 70 years old in good health.

The V and J genes are TRBV20-1 and TRBJ1-5; D remains ambiguous. The CDR3 consists of 13 residues. Trimming removed 0 bases from V and 5 bases from J, with 8 bases in between. Germline CDR1 and CDR2: DFQATT and SNEGSKA (reference sequence). The CDR3, as DNA: TGCAGTGCTAGAGAGCAGGAGCATCAGCCCCAGCATTTT. Protein sequence: CSAREQEHQPQHF.

This clonotype was detected ten times or more. V is TRBV5-5 and J is TRBJ2-7, with 10 bases lining up with TRBD1. J was trimmed by 6 bases and V by 4 bases; bases with no gene match: 13. The germline V gene encodes CDR1 SGHKS and CDR2 YYEKEE (reference sequence). The CDR3 is made up of 16 amino acids. This CDR3 reads CASSPRDRGRGCEQYF. The DNA for the CDR3 is TGTGCCAGCAGCCCGCGCGACAGGGGGCGAGGCTGCGAGCAGTACTTC.

The chain combines TRBV20-1 with TRBJ2-1; perhaps TRBD1 as D (6 bases). The J call could be wrong; TRBJ2-7 is a better fit for the DNA end. Germline lookup yields CDR1 DFQATT and CDR2 SNEGSKA (reference sequence). The CDR3 spans 13 residues. This chain's CDR3 is CSARDGGLYEQYF. CDR3 nucleotides: TGCAGTGCTAGAGATGGGGGCCTCTACGAGCAGTACTTC.

This clonotype was found once. The chain recombines TRBV7-2 with TRBJ1-5, with D perhaps TRBD1 (5 bases). V lost 10 bases and J lost 4, with 14 bases in between. CDR1 is SGHTA, CDR2 FQGNSA, per germline. The CDR3 contains 13 residues. The CDR3 nucleotides read TGTGCCACAAGCACACAGGAAAATCAGCCCCAGCATTTT. It translates to CATSTQENQPQHF.

This clonotype has only a few counts. The chain recombines TRBV28 with TRBJ2-1; TRBD1 aligns across 9 bases. After removal of 4 bases from V and 15 bases from J, the junction contained 4 bases not matched to a gene. The CDR3 covers 11 residues. Germline V gene sequence: CDR1 MDHEN, CDR2 SYDVKM. CDR3 sequence reads: CASSYRDRAFF. CDR3 nucleotide sequence: TGTGCCAGCAGTTACCGGGACAGGGCGTTCTTC.

The chain joins TRBV7-2 to TRBJ1-2; a weak D match, TRBD1 (6 bases). V gave up 7 bases and J gave up 4 bases, with 13 bases separating them. The CDR3 consists of 13 residues. CDR1 and CDR2 from the germline V gene are SGHTA and FQGNSA. CDR3 sequence (DNA): TGTGCCAGCACCCCAGGGGACGGCTATGGCTACACCTTC. This translates into CASTPGDGYGYTF.

The chain joins TRBV29-1 to TRBJ2-3, with D hard to call. The CDR3 is 12 residues long. Germline values: CDR1 SQVTM, CDR2 ANQGSEA. V gave up 4 bases and J gave up 2 bases, with 7 bases separating them. This CDR3 reads CSVVEITDTQYF. The CDR3 DNA follows: TGCAGCGTTGTTGAGATCACAGATACGCAGTATTTT.

This chain joins TRBV29-1 and TRBJ1-1; a possible D gene is TRBD1 (5 bases). Germline V gene sequence: CDR1 SQVTM, CDR2 ANQGSEA. The CDR3 runs to 14 residues. V was clipped by 6 bases and J by 1 base, with 15 bases between them. The DNA for the CDR3 is TGCAGCGTGGTGATCGGACACCAGAACACTGAAGCTTTCTTT. Translating it yields CSVVIGHQNTEAFF.

The J gene is TRBJ2-1, the V gene TRBV5-1; perhaps TRBD1 as D (7 bases). Germline CDR1 reads SGHRS; CDR2 reads YFSETQ. The CDR3 covers 13 residues. V was clipped by 4 bases and J by 9 bases, with 14 bases between them. The CDR3 protein is CASSGGTESEQFF. The CDR3 nucleotides are TGCGCCAGCAGCGGAGGGACAGAGAGTGAGCAGTTCTTC.

The table lists this clonotype with a few counts. The chain uses TRBV9 and TRBJ2-1; perhaps TRBD2 as D (6 bases). Germline V gene data show CDR1 as SGDLS and CDR2 as YYNGEE. This CDR3 comprises 15 residues. V lost 3 bases and J lost 3, with 13 bases in between. The CDR3 region has the DNA TGTGCCAGCAGCGCCGCGGGAAGAGGCTACAATGAGCAGTTCTTC. Its translation: CASSAAGRGYNEQFF.

The chain has TRBV7-8 and TRBJ1-2; the match to TRBD1 covers 7 bases. This CDR3 spans 15 amino acids. Germline V CDR1 and CDR2: SGHVS, FQNEAQ. V shed 5 bases and J 7 bases; nucleotides not matched to a gene: 13. CDR3 amino acids: CASSTDAGTASGYTF. CDR3 DNA sequence: TGTGCCAGCAGCACGGACGCCGGGACAGCCTCTGGCTACACCTTC.

To note about this clonotype: A much larger clone is a single base away; this may be a read error. The chain joins TRBV7-2 to TRBJ2-5; unclear D gene. The CDR3 has 13 residues. In germline, CDR1 is SGHTA, CDR2 FQGNSA. CDR3 sequence: CAGSLERRKTQYF. The CDR3 bases are TGTGCCGGCAGCTTAGAACGGCGGAAGACCCAGTACTTC.

The CDR3 loop is CASSLRVPGQSNYGYTF. The CDR3, as DNA: TGCGCCAGCAGCCTGCGAGTCCCGGGACAAAGTAACTATGGCTACACCTTC. The chain links TRBV5-1 to TRBJ1-2, with TRBD1 as a possible D gene (6 bases). CDR3 length: 17 amino acids. V dropped 4 bases and J dropped 1 base, with 20 bases sitting between them. Germline V gene data show CDR1 as SGHRS and CDR2 as YFSETQ.

The rearrangement joins TRBV5-1 to TRBJ2-6, with D maybe TRBD1 (5 bases). The V end lost 4 bases, the J end lost 0 bases, and 14 bases lay between the germline ends. CDR1 is SGHRS, CDR2 YFSETQ, per germline. This CDR3 contains 17 residues. CDR3: CASSLTDPSSGANVLTF. CDR3 DNA: TGCGCCAGCAGCCTGACAGACCCTAGCTCTGGGGCCAACGTCCTGACTTTC.

As for this clonotype: Germline is not matched at one junction end, which may reflect a read error. The rearrangement links TRBV20-1 to TRBJ2-5, with TRBD2 matching 7 bases. Germline loops: CDR1 DFQATT, CDR2 SNEGSKA (reference sequence). This CDR3 has 15 amino acids. The CDR3 spells CGAREGASGQETQYF. CDR3 DNA: TGCGGTGCTAGAGAAGGGGCTAGCGGACAAGAGACCCAGTACTTC.

DNA for the CDR3: TGTGCCAGCAGTCAACAGGCGTCTCCCTACGAGCAGTACTTC. This sequence encodes CASSQQASPYEQYF. The chain carries TRBV6-6 and TRBJ2-7; D is possibly TRBD1 (5 bases). Germline loops: CDR1 MNHNY, CDR2 SVGAGI (reference sequence). V was cut by 5 bases and J by 2 bases, with 13 bases left in between. CDR3 length equals 14 residues.

Worth noting for this clonotype: Without the conserved terminal phenylalanine or tryptophan, this CDR3 likely stems from a read error. The DNA is omitted, as the CDR3 cannot be located on it reliably, and the CDR3 follows TCRdb's listing. Here the CDR3 reads CASSGTYVY. The chain carries TRBV6-1 and TRBJ2-5. The length of the CDR3 is 9 amino acids, counting both ends. The germline gives CDR1 MNHNS, CDR2 SASEGT.

V gene TRBV6-5 combines with J gene TRBJ2-1, with D possibly TRBD2 on 6 matching bases. Germline V gives CDR1 MNHEY, CDR2 SVGAGI. V shed 0 bases and J shed 8 bases, with 14 bases lying between them. The CDR3 is 15 residues long. CDR3 protein: CASSYSEGTLDEQFF. The CDR3 region has the DNA TGTGCCAGCAGTTACTCGGAGGGAACCTTGGATGAGCAGTTCTTC.

As to this clonotype: Possible read error: a much larger clone is one base away. The chain combines TRBV4-1 with TRBJ1-4; a possible D gene is TRBD1 (5 bases). Germline assignment: CDR1 MGHRA and CDR2 YSYEKL. The CDR3 has 16 residues. CDR3 bases: TGCGCCGGCAGCCACCTTACAGGTGAAGCTAATGAAAAACTGTTTTTT. Residues: CAGSHLTGEANEKLFF.

The chain has TRBV20-1 and TRBJ2-1; 13 nucleotides line up with TRBD2. Trimming removed 4 bases from V and 7 bases from J; junction bases left unmatched: 7. The germline gives CDR1 DFQATT, CDR2 SNEGSKA (reference sequence). The CDR3 has 15 amino acids. In DNA, the CDR3 is TGCAGTGCTATAATCGGGACTAGCGGGGTTAATGAGCAGTTCTTC. It is translated as CSAIIGTSGVNEQFF.

The chain links TRBV9 to TRBJ2-1; 8 bases are shared with TRBD1. The CDR3 contains 18 residues. Germline loops: CDR1 SGDLS, CDR2 YYNGEE. V trimming: 3 bases; J trimming: 0 bases; junction bases outside the gene matches: 11. The CDR3: CASSALRQGTDSYNEQFF. The CDR3 region has the DNA TGTGCCAGCAGCGCACTTAGACAGGGGACGGACTCCTACAATGAGCAGTTCTTC.